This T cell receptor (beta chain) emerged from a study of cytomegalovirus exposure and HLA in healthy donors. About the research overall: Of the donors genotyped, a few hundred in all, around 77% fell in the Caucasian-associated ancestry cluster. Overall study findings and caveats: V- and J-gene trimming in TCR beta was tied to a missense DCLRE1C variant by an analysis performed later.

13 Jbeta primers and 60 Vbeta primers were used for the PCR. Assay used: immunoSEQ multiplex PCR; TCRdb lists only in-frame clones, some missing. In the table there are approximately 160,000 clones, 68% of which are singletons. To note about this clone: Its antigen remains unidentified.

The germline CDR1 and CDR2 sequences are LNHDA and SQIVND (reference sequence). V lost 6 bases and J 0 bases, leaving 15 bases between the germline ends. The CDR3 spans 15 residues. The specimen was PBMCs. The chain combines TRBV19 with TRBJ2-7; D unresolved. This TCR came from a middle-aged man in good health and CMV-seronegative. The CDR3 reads CASSPYPSSSYEQYF. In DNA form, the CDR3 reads TGTGCCAGTAGCCCCTATCCATCGAGCTCCTACGAGCAGTACTTC.